These 14 T cell receptor beta chains share one sample of origin, sequenced in a study of shared clonotypes between healthy human individuals. Libraries were prepared by immunoSEQ multiplex PCR; TCRdb keeps only in-frame clonotypes and omits some of them. The table lists roughly 2.2 million clones, approximately 93% of them singletons. Sequenced: naive CD4+ T cells from PBMCs. This sample's subset: CD45RA+ positively selected. The source is a man younger than 35 in good health. Some clones in this sample may be carry-over from other donors' samples.

The chain employs TRBV28 and TRBJ2-3; D gene uncertain. Per germline, CDR1 MDHEN and CDR2 SYDVKM. V shed 10 bases and J shed 1 base, with 18 bases lying between them. The CDR3 loop spans 15 amino acids. DNA for the CDR3: TGTGCCATTGAGGCGACCCGCGCTGGCACAGATACGCAGTATTTT. It codes for CAIEATRAGTDTQYF. The whole variable domain, filled in from reference TRBV28 and TRBJ2-3, reads DVKVTQSSRYLVKRTGEKVFLECVQDMDHENMFWYRQDPGLGLRLIYFSYDVKMKEKGDIPEGYSVSREKKERFSLILESASTNQTSMYLCAIEATRAGTDTQYFGPGTRLTVL.

This chain connects TRBV5-1 to TRBJ2-7; D might be TRBD1 (5 bases). Trimming stripped 1 base from V and 3 bases from J, with 11 bases between. The CDR3 length is 14 residues. Germline V gene sequence: CDR1 SGHRS, CDR2 YFSETQ. CDR3 DNA: TGCGCCAGCAGCTTGACGGTAGGGGTCTACGAGCAGTACTTC. It translates to CASSLTVGVYEQYF.

The CDR3 reads CASSEFGYAGTQYF. In DNA form, the CDR3 reads TGTGCCAGCAGTGAATTTGGCTACGCGGGGACCCAGTACTTC. V usage is TRBV25-1 and J usage is TRBJ2-5; D might be TRBD2 (5 bases). V lost 1 base and J lost 7, with 13 bases in between. CDR3 length: 14 amino acids. Germline V gene data show CDR1 as MGHDK and CDR2 as SYGVNS.

The table lists this clone with a count of one. This chain joins TRBV6-5 and TRBJ2-7; either TRBD1 or TRBD2 may fit D (5 bases each). Germline V gene lookup returns CDR1 MNHEY and CDR2 SVGAGI. Trimming stripped 8 bases from V and 0 bases from J, with 17 bases between. CDR3 size: 15 residues. This CDR3 reads CASSLAPRGSYEQYF. In DNA form, the CDR3 reads TGTGCCAGCTCCCTAGCCCCGAGGGGCTCCTACGAGCAGTACTTC.

V and J are TRBV29-1 and TRBJ2-7; either TRBD1 or TRBD2 may fit D (7 bases each). Deletions cut 4 bases from V and 6 bases from J, with 13 bases between. This CDR3 has 12 residues. In germline, CDR1 is SQVTM, CDR2 ANQGSEA. The CDR3 sequence is CSVAFRGGEQYF. In DNA, the CDR3 is TGCAGCGTTGCATTCAGGGGGGGCGAGCAGTACTTC.

Of note for this clone: This same CDR3 is encoded by further DNA sequences in the sample. The rearrangement joins TRBV5-1 to TRBJ2-1, with D uncertain. The CDR3 spans 13 residues. Germline CDR1 is SGHRS and CDR2 is YFSETQ. V shed 4 bases and J shed 0 bases, with 5 bases lying between them. The CDR3 sequence: CASSPSSYNEQFF. CDR3 DNA: TGCGCCAGCAGCCCCAGCTCCTACAATGAGCAGTTCTTC.

The chain employs TRBV7-3 and TRBJ2-1; D call uncertain. This CDR3 is built from 13 residues. Deletions cut 5 bases from V and 8 bases from J, with 13 bases between. Germline V gene lookup returns CDR1 SGHTA and CDR2 FQGTGA. The CDR3 coding sequence is TGTGCCAGCAGCGTACAAGGCAGCGATGAGCAGTTCTTC. Residues: CASSVQGSDEQFF.

The rearrangement joins TRBV7-2 to TRBJ2-5; 7 bases are a match to TRBD2. The V segment lost 3 bases and the J segment 4 bases; nucleotides outside the gene matches: 11. The CDR3 has 16 amino acids. Germline-derived CDR1 and CDR2 are SGHTA and FQGNSA. The CDR3 here is CASSFWGEGRSETQYF. CDR3 bases: TGTGCCAGCAGCTTCTGGGGGGAGGGCCGATCAGAGACCCAGTACTTC.

This sequence joins TRBV5-1 and TRBJ2-1, with TRBD2 identical over 13 bases. In germline, CDR1 is SGHRS, CDR2 YFSETQ. With V trimmed by 4 bases and J by 6 bases, 7 bases remained unmatched. The CDR3 length is 16 residues. This CDR3 is CASSLLAGGPSNEQFF. CDR3 DNA sequence: TGCGCCAGCAGCCTACTAGCGGGAGGGCCTAGCAATGAGCAGTTCTTC.

CDR3 bases: TGTGCCAGCAGTGCACTAGCGGGAGCTCCAAACATTCAGTACTTC. This sequence encodes CASSALAGAPNIQYF. This chain links TRBV6-5 with TRBJ2-4; 11 bases are shared with TRBD2. CDR3 length: 15 residues. Germline trimming cut 5 bases from V and 6 bases from J; bases unmatched to any gene: 6. The germline V gene has CDR1 MNHEY and CDR2 SVGAGI.

The rearrangement links TRBV7-3 to TRBJ2-2; D might be TRBD1 (5 bases). Germline CDR1 SGHTA, CDR2 FQGTGA. The CDR3 has 15 amino acids. V lost 5 bases and J 0 bases, leaving 10 bases between the germline ends. This CDR3 reads CASSPGHSNTGELFF. The DNA of the CDR3 is TGTGCCAGCAGCCCCGGACACTCGAACACCGGGGAGCTGTTTTTT.

In the case of this clone: This sample also contains other DNA sequences that code for the same CDR3. The chain carries TRBV9 and TRBJ1-1; the D gene is possibly TRBD1 (5 bases). Germline-derived CDR1 and CDR2 are SGDLS and YYNGEE. This CDR3 comprises 15 residues. V lost 0 bases, J lost 0 bases, and 9 bases lay in between. The CDR3 bases are TGTGCCAGCAGCGTAGAAGGGGCTTTGAACACTGAAGCTTTCTTT. The encoded protein is CASSVEGALNTEAFF. The full variable domain, its missing parts supplied by reference TRBV9 and TRBJ1-1, is DSGVTQTPKHLITATGQRVTLRCSPRSGDLSVYWYQQSLDQGLQFLIQYYNGEERAKGNILERFSAQQFPDLHSELNLSSLELGDSALYFCASSVEGALNTEAFFGQGTRLTVV.

This clone showed up just once. The sample has other DNA sequences that encode this CDR3 too. The J gene is TRBJ2-3, the V gene TRBV10-3; D may be TRBD2 (5 bases). Trimming left V 2 bases short and J 1 base short, with 10 bases between. This CDR3 comprises 15 residues. Per the germline V gene, CDR1 is ENHRY and CDR2 is SYGVKD. The CDR3 reads CAISEGLAGTDTQYF. For the CDR3, the DNA is TGTGCCATCAGTGAGGGGCTAGCCGGCACAGATACGCAGTATTTT.

The V and J genes are TRBV4-2 and TRBJ2-7, with 9 bases fitting TRBD2. The V and J ends lost 0 bases and 3 bases, in that order; junction bases with no gene match: 6. CDR3 size: 16 residues. Per germline, CDR1 LGHNA and CDR2 YNFKEQ. The CDR3 DNA follows: TGTGCCAGCAGCCAAGATAGGGTAGCGGGAGTCTACGAGCAGTACTTC. Translated, it gives CASSQDRVAGVYEQYF.